This T cell receptor beta chain was sequenced in a study of cytomegalovirus exposure and HLA in healthy donors (dated by TCRdb to the late 2010s). Broadly, across the study: According to a later analysis, the 120 or so validation repertoires were produced on the same platform as the 666 repertoires of the first cohort. The study was designed to test whether signatures of past pathogen exposure could be identified by cataloging public T cell receptors. A separate validation cohort of over a hundred different subjects was used in addition to the approximately 640-subject first cohort. To predict cytomegalovirus infection status, the study brought together high-throughput TCR immunosequencing, statistical association of individual TCRs with disease status, and machine learning. The full study reports these points: The classifier was reported to diagnose cytomegalovirus status with high specificity and sensitivity in both the original and validation cohorts. A few of the identified cytomegalovirus-associated TCR beta chains were confirmed in vitro to be specific for cytomegalovirus antigens. It was suggested by the authors that the approach could potentially be generalized to other disease states and immunological phenotypes. The validation cohort had no HLA typing available for a later analysis, so co-occurrence within that cohort was assessed over all 130 or so repertoires. Across donors, most TCR sequences were observed very rarely, whereas some public TCRs were present in many individuals. A later analysis found that TCRs clustered in the first cohort also tended to co-occur in the roughly 110 validation repertoires, with more than 90% of cluster scores above 0. In the study, some 180 TCR beta chains were listed as associated with cytomegalovirus.

The library was made by the immunoSEQ multiplex PCR assay. The paper's data handling went like this. A statistical classification framework was built for diagnosing cytomegalovirus status from the catalog of TCR beta chain sequences. This is the immuneACCESS table as TCRdb keeps it, with only in-frame sequences that have V and J called. A part of the clones is gone; compared with another copy, unresolved V genes explain less than half, and the rest is unexplained. The V and J calls and the clone size are those of that table, but D and trimming were determined from the DNA. This sample gives tens of thousands of clones in total; more than 85% of them show up just once. The top ten constitute approximately 6.3% of the sample. Via the germline V gene (reference sequence), CDR1 is LNHNV and CDR2 YYDKDF. The germline ends are 19 bases apart after V is trimmed by 8 bases and J by 0 bases. Counted from cysteine to phenylalanine, this CDR3 has 16 amino acids. The retained sequence is limited to the CDR3, 48 bases, with the frame set at the first base.

The donors belonged to the validation cohort of about 110 subjects, which was separate from the roughly 670-subject first cohort. Regarding this clone: The antigen it binds to is not known. No qualities accompany the bases; no much larger clone lies one base away.

The rearrangement joined TRBV15 to TRBJ1-1, and the D gene may be TRBD1, 6 bases matching. The TCR originated in a woman aged 18-29 years in good health and CMV-seronegative. Sequenced input: PBMCs. The CDR3 protein is CATRDNQRHMNTEAFF. The nucleotide sequence is given as TGTGCCACCCGGGACAACCAGAGACACATGAACACTGAAGCTTTCTTT.